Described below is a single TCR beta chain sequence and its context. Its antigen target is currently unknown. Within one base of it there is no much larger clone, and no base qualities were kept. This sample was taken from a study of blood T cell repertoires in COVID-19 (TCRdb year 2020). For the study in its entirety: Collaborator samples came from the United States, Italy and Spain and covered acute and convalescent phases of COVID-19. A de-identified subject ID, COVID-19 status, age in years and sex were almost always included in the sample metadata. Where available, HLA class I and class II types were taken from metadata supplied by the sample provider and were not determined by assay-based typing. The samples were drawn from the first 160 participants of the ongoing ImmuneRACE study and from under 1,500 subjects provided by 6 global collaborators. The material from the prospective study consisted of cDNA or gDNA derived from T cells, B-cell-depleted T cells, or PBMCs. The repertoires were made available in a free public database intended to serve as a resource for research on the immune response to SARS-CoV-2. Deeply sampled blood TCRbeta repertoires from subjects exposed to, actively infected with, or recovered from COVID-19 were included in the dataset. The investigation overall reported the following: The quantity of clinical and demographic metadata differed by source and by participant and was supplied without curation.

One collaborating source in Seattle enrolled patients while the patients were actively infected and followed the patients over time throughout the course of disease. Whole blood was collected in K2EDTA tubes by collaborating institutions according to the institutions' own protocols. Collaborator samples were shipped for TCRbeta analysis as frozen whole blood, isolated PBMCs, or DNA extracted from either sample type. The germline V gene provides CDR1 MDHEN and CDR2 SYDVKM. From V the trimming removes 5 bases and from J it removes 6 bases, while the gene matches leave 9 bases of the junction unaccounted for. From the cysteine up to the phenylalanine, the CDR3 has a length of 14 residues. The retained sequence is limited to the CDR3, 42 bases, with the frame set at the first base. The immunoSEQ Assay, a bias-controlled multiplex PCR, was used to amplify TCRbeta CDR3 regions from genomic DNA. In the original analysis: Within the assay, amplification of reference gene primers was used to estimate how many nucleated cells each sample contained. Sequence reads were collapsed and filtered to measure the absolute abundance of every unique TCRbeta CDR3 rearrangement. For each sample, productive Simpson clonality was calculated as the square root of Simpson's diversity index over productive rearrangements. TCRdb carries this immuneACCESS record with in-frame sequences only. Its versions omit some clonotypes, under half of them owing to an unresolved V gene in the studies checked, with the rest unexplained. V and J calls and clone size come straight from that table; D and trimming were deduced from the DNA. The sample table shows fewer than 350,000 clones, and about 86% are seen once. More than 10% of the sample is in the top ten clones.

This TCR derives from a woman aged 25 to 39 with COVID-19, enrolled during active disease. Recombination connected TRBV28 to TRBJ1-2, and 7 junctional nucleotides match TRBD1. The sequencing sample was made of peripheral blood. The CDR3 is CASSPLDRVDGYTF. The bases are TGTGCCAGCAGTCCCCTCGACAGGGTGGATGGCTACACCTTC.